The 11 T cell receptor beta chains in this list originate from one sample, sequenced in a study of blood T cell repertoires in COVID-19. The data were produced by immunoSEQ multiplex PCR, yet TCRdb's version contains in-frame clones alone and is incomplete. The table lists about 140,000 clones, approximately 90% of them singletons, with over 8.5% in the top ten. The sample taken for sequencing was peripheral blood. The source of these receptors is a woman aged 45-65 years with active or convalescent COVID-19.

The gene calls are TRBV5-1 and TRBJ2-7; D might be TRBD1 (6 bases). Trimming pared 4 bases from V and 0 bases from J, leaving 11 bases between. Germline CDR1 SGHRS, CDR2 YFSETQ. The length of the CDR3 is 14 residues. The CDR3 here is CASSTQQGSYEQYF. The CDR3 DNA reads as TGCGCCAGCAGCACCCAACAGGGCTCCTACGAGCAGTACTTC.

The V and J genes are TRBV7-3 and TRBJ1-1; weak D call: TRBD1 (6 bases). The germline V and J ends were trimmed by 5 bases and 7 bases, with 23 bases remaining between them. The germline V gene encodes CDR1 SGHTA and CDR2 FQGTGA. The CDR3 has 16 residues. In DNA, the CDR3 is TGTGCCAGCAGCCTTCAGGGGTTCGGATTTGGGGGTGAAGCTTTCTTT. This encodes CASSLQGFGFGGEAFF.

The chain recombines TRBV7-2 with TRBJ2-1, with 10 bases that match TRBD2. CDR1 SGHTA and CDR2 FQGNSA come from the germline V gene. V shed 4 bases, J shed 4 bases, and the junction held 4 bases outside the gene matches. The CDR3 covers 15 residues. The CDR3: CASSSTSGQYNEQFF. CDR3 sequence (DNA): TGTGCCAGCAGCTCGACTAGCGGGCAATACAATGAGCAGTTCTTC. Using reference TRBV7-2 and TRBJ2-1 for the parts outside the CDR3, the full variable domain is GAGVSQSPSNKVTEKGKDVELRCDPISGHTALYWYRQSLGQGLEFLIYFQGNSAPDKSGLPSDRFSAERTGGSVSTLTIQRTQQEDSAVYLCASSSTSGQYNEQFFGPGTRLTVL.

This clone has only a few counts. The chain uses TRBV5-4 and TRBJ2-7; D ambiguous. The CDR3 has 14 residues. V lost 0 bases, J lost 0 bases, and 7 bases lay in between. Germline values: CDR1 SGHNT, CDR2 YYREEE (reference sequence). In DNA form, the CDR3 reads TGTGCCAGCAGCTTGGTGCGGAACTCCTACGAGCAGTACTTC. Its translation: CASSLVRNSYEQYF.

The V call is TRBV28, the J call TRBJ2-1; tentative D call: TRBD2 (7 bases). Trimming shortened V by 4 bases and J by 9 bases, and 16 bases separated the two germline ends. This CDR3 contains 14 residues. Germline CDR1 MDHEN, CDR2 SYDVKM. In DNA, the CDR3 is TGTGCCAGCAGTTCTCCGGGGGCGGGAGTTGAGCAGTTCTTC. Residues: CASSSPGAGVEQFF.

This clone was recorded once. V is TRBV9 and J is TRBJ1-2, with 8 bases aligning to TRBD1. V was clipped by 0 bases and J by 3 bases; unmatched bases: 16. This CDR3 region has 19 residues. Germline assignment: CDR1 SGDLS and CDR2 YYNGEE. The CDR3 reads CASSVDPLGLYRGDYGYTF. CDR3 nucleotides: TGTGCCAGCAGCGTAGATCCTCTGGGTTTGTACAGGGGGGACTATGGCTACACCTTC.

Written as DNA, the CDR3 is TGTGCCAGCAGTAACCCAGGGGGTAAGAGGCCCCAGCATTTT. This encodes CASSNPGGKRPQHF. The rearrangement joins TRBV6-6 to TRBJ1-5; TRBD1 agrees at 7 bases. This CDR3 has 14 amino acids. Trimming cost V 5 bases and J 9 bases; bases outside gene matches: 10. Germline-derived CDR1 and CDR2 are MNHNY and SVGAGI (reference sequence).

The chain combines TRBV19 with TRBJ2-7; tentative D call: TRBD1 (6 bases). This CDR3 has 12 residues. With 10 bases removed from V and 0 bases from J, the gap between germline ends came to 10 bases. Germline assignment: CDR1 LNHDA and CDR2 SQIVND (reference sequence). CDR3 protein: CATGVNSYEQYF. DNA of the CDR3: TGTGCCACAGGGGTCAACTCCTACGAGCAGTACTTC.

This chain links TRBV6-6 with TRBJ1-1, with 8 bases lining up with TRBD1. Germline loops: CDR1 MNHNY, CDR2 SVGAGI (reference sequence). The junction had 9 bases not matched to a gene; V was cut back by 7 bases and J by 5 bases. The CDR3 sequence is 14 residues long. DNA of the CDR3: TGTGCCAGCACCTATACAGGGGGAGGGACTGAAGCTTTCTTT. This sequence encodes CASTYTGGGTEAFF.

As to this clone: At one end, the junction sequence differs from germline, possibly due to a read error. V is TRBV7-7 and J is TRBJ2-1; TRBD1 matches 7 bases. The CDR3 totals 14 residues. Germline CDR1 reads SSHAT; CDR2 reads FNYEAQ (reference sequence). CDR3 sequence reads: CASSRGQSYNEQFF. The CDR3 nucleotides read TGTGCTAGCAGCAGGGGACAGTCCTACAATGAGCAGTTCTTC.

This clone showed up just a few times. V is TRBV7-3 and J is TRBJ1-1; D is undetermined. Trimming took off 4 bases at V and 1 base at J, with 7 bases between the two ends. This CDR3 region has 13 residues. CDR1 is SGHTA, CDR2 FQGTGA, per germline. CDR3 sequence reads: CASSSTSNTEAFF. In nucleotides, the CDR3 is TGTGCCAGCAGCTCGACATCGAACACTGAAGCTTTCTTT.